The T cell receptor (beta chain) described here comes from a study of T-cell memory formation after mild COVID-19. TCRdb reprocessed the 5' RACE reads with MiXCR, giving one entry per CDR3 protein. Counted here are over 120,000 distinct CDR3 sequences, less than 20% occurring once; the ten biggest clones make up around 2.4%. Trimming took 5 bases from V and 3 from J, leaving 14 bases between them. CDR3 length: 14 residues. Germline CDR1 and CDR2: LGHNA and YNFKEQ. The rearrangement uses TRBV4-2 and TRBJ2-7; a weak D match, TRBD1 (7 bases). Sample: PBMCs or a T cell subset sorted from them (not recorded which). The sequence derives from an adult woman who had mild COVID-19 (a few samples of this study predate the infection). Cell type and time point are not known. CDR3 bases: TGTGCCAGCAGCTCTCCAGGGGGGAGCTACGAGCAGTACTTC. As protein: CASSSPGGSYEQYF.